Listed below are T cell receptor beta chains from one sample, sequenced in a study of graft-versus-host responses after intestinal transplantation. These receptors have no known antigen. Libraries were prepared by immunoSEQ multiplex PCR; TCRdb keeps only in-frame clonotypes and omits some of them. The sample shows around 90,000 clones, roughly 90% of them seen only once. This material consisted of unstimulated CD4+ T cells sorted from spleen or lymph node cells, taken before intestinal transplant. Receptors originate from a human donor who received an intestinal transplant. The CDR3 runs from the conserved cysteine through the conserved F or W. The D gene is left open where the match is weak. Some rows mark clone size as missing; the rest say once, few, many or name a class of expanded clone.

J gene: TRBJ2-1; clone size: -; V gene: TRBV9; D gene: -; CDR3 protein: CASSVRGGSSYNEQFF; CDR3 DNA: TGTGCCAGCAGCGTAAGGGGGGGTTCTTCCTACAATGAGCAGTTCTTC
J gene: TRBJ2-7; clone size: -; V gene: TRBV6-5; D gene: TRBD1; CDR3 protein: CASSSGTGEYEQYF; CDR3 DNA: TGTGCCAGCAGCTCCGGGACAGGGGAATACGAGCAGTACTTC
J gene: TRBJ1-4; clone size: -; V gene: TRBV5-4; D gene: -; CDR3 protein: CASSLEGGARVEKLFF; CDR3 DNA: TGTGCCAGCAGCCTCGAGGGAGGGGCTCGTGTTGAAAAACTGTTTTTT
J gene: TRBJ1-3; clone size: -; V gene: TRBV28; D gene: -; CDR3 protein: CASSSRLPSGNTIYF; CDR3 DNA: TGTGCCAGCAGTTCCCGACTCCCCTCTGGAAACACCATATATTTT
J gene: TRBJ1-6; clone size: once; V gene: TRBV19; D gene: -; CDR3 protein: CASSLPTAVGSPLHF; CDR3 DNA: TGTGCCAGTAGTTTGCCGACGGCAGTTGGCTCACCCCTCCACTTT
J gene: TRBJ1-4; clone size: -; V gene: TRBV18; D gene: -; CDR3 protein: CASSPPRGRGNEKLFF; CDR3 DNA: TGTGCCAGCTCACCACCGCGGGGGCGGGGTAATGAAAAACTGTTTTTT
J gene: TRBJ2-3; clone size: once; V gene: TRBV7-9; D gene: -; CDR3 protein: CASSLLFEGRSTDTQYF; CDR3 DNA: TGTGCCAGCAGCTTATTATTTGAAGGGCGAAGCACAGATACGCAGTATTTT
J gene: TRBJ2-5; clone size: -; V gene: TRBV6-1; D gene: -; CDR3 protein: CASSEAVQETQYF; CDR3 DNA: TGTGCCAGCAGTGAAGCGGTCCAAGAGACCCAGTACTTC
J gene: TRBJ2-7; clone size: once; V gene: TRBV5-1; D gene: -; CDR3 protein: CASRPNPPGLDEQYF; CDR3 DNA: TGCGCCAGCAGACCAAATCCCCCGGGCCTCGACGAGCAGTACTTC
J gene: TRBJ1-1; clone size: -; V gene: TRBV7-8; D gene: -; CDR3 protein: CASSLAATGMNTEAFF; CDR3 DNA: TGTGCCAGCAGCTTAGCCGCAACAGGGATGAACACTGAAGCTTTCTTT
J gene: TRBJ2-7; clone size: -; V gene: TRBV6-6; D gene: -; CDR3 protein: CASSYSGYPYEQYF; CDR3 DNA: TGTGCCAGCAGTTACTCCGGGTACCCCTACGAGCAGTACTTC
J gene: TRBJ2-4; clone size: -; V gene: TRBV5-8; D gene: TRBD2; CDR3 protein: CASSHSGRAKNIQYF; CDR3 DNA: TGTGCCAGCAGCCATAGCGGGAGGGCCAAAAACATTCAGTACTTC
J gene: TRBJ2-1; clone size: -; V gene: TRBV9; D gene: TRBD2; CDR3 protein: CASSVSSGAYNEQFF; CDR3 DNA: TGTGCCAGCAGCGTATCTAGCGGCGCCTACAATGAGCAGTTCTTC
J gene: TRBJ2-7; clone size: -; V gene: TRBV5-1; D gene: -; CDR3 protein: CASSPRGRAAEQYF; CDR3 DNA: TGCGCCAGCAGCCCAAGGGGCAGGGCGGCCGAGCAGTACTTC
J gene: TRBJ1-5; clone size: -; V gene: TRBV19; D gene: TRBD1; CDR3 protein: CASSNDRGANQPQHF; CDR3 DNA: TGTGCCAGTAGTAATGACAGGGGGGCGAATCAGCCCCAGCATTTT
J gene: TRBJ2-3; clone size: -; V gene: TRBV9; D gene: TRBD2; CDR3 protein: CASSVGTSATRDTQYF; CDR3 DNA: TGTGCCAGCAGCGTAGGGACTAGCGCGACACGGGATACGCAGTATTTT